These 11 T cell receptor beta chains originate from one sample sequenced in a study of blood T cell repertoires in COVID-19. Clones were read by immunoSEQ multiplex PCR, and TCRdb kept only the in-frame ones, dropping some. The table lists 200,000 to 250,000 clones, about three quarters of them singletons, with roughly 6.7% in the top ten. Input material: peripheral blood. These receptors originate from a woman in her seventies with acute or convalescent COVID-19.

This clone was observed once. The V gene is TRBV19, the J gene TRBJ1-5, with 8 nucleotides matching TRBD1. The germline gives CDR1 LNHDA, CDR2 SQIVND (reference sequence). The V segment lost 5 bases and the J segment 5 bases; nucleotides outside the gene matches: 17. The CDR3 length is 18 residues. The CDR3 coding sequence is TGTGCCAGTAGTTCGAACAGAAAAACCGGGACAGGAGATCAGCCCCAGCATTTT. It yields the protein CASSSNRKTGTGDQPQHF. Drawing the rest from reference TRBV19 and TRBJ1-5, the complete variable domain is DGGITQSPKYLFRKEGQNVTLSCEQNLNHDAMYWYRQDPGQGLRLIYYSQIVNDFQKGDIAEGYSVSREKKESFPLTVTSAQKNPTAFYLCASSSNRKTGTGDQPQHFGDGTRLSIL.

This sequence joins TRBV10-3 and TRBJ2-3, with D maybe TRBD1 (5 bases). The V end lost 7 bases, the J end lost 11 bases, and 13 bases lay between the germline ends. CDR3 length: 11 residues. Germline assignment: CDR1 ENHRY and CDR2 SYGVKD. As DNA, the CDR3 is TGTGCCATCAAGGAAGACAGCTGGCAGTATTTT. Protein sequence: CAIKEDSWQYF.

The chain carries TRBV7-2 and TRBJ2-7; D might be TRBD1 (5 bases). The germline CDR1 and CDR2 sequences are SGHTA and FQGNSA. The CDR3 is 15 residues long. Trimming removed 0 bases at V and 4 bases at J, with 13 bases between. For the CDR3, the DNA is TGTGCCAGCAGCTTAGCTGGGGCCACAACTTACGAGCAGTACTTC. This sequence encodes CASSLAGATTYEQYF.

The V gene is TRBV24-1, the J gene TRBJ1-4; D possibly corresponds to TRBD1 (6 bases). The CDR3 runs to 15 residues. Germline-derived CDR1 and CDR2 are KGHDR and SFDVKD. Trimming cost V 4 bases and J 1 base, with 9 bases left between them. The CDR3 is CATSDSRGTNEKLFF. CDR3 in DNA: TGTGCCACCAGTGACAGCAGGGGAACTAATGAAAAACTGTTTTTT.

This clone was counted once. The chain links TRBV6-1 to TRBJ1-5; 7 nucleotides match TRBD1. CDR1 and CDR2 (germline): MNHNS, SASEGT. CDR3 size: 14 residues. J lost 4 bases, V lost 6 bases, and 6 bases had no gene match. The CDR3 loop is CASRTGTNNQPQHF. CDR3 coding DNA: TGTGCCAGCAGGACAGGGACAAATAATCAGCCCCAGCATTTT.

The chain has TRBV4-3 and TRBJ2-7; 7 bases align to TRBD1. This CDR3 has 14 residues. Germline V lookup: CDR1 LGHNA, CDR2 YSLEER. V shed 1 base and J 4 bases; nucleotides not matched to a gene: 4. The CDR3 reads CASSQVDRDYEQYF. Written as DNA, the CDR3 is TGCGCCAGCAGCCAAGTAGACAGGGATTACGAGCAGTACTTC.

The chain recombines TRBV5-6 with TRBJ2-2; TRBD1 aligns across 7 bases. There are 17 residues in the CDR3. Germline CDR1 is SGHDT and CDR2 is YYEEEE. With 5 bases clipped from V and 7 bases from J, the junction kept 17 bases outside the gene matches. The CDR3 protein is CASSPLAITGVIGELFF. The CDR3 DNA reads TGTGCCAGCAGTCCCCTCGCTATTACAGGGGTGATCGGGGAGCTGTTTTTT.

The chain links TRBV28 to TRBJ2-5; D is unresolved. The germline gives CDR1 MDHEN, CDR2 SYDVKM. The CDR3 loop spans 12 amino acids. V lost 2 bases and J lost 7, with 8 bases in between. CDR3 nucleotides: TGTGCCAGCAGTTTAGCCCAGCGGACCCAGTACTTC. As protein: CASSLAQRTQYF.

In its sample, this clone was seen once. The chain has TRBV5-1 and TRBJ2-1; 9 nucleotides align to TRBD2. The CDR3 loop spans 18 amino acids. Unmatched junction bases numbered 12, after V lost 4 bases and J lost 1 base. Looked up from germline, CDR1 is SGHRS and CDR2 is YFSETQ. In DNA, the CDR3 is TGCGCCAGCAGCGGGCGGTGGGCAGCGGGGGGTTCCTACAATGAGCAGTTCTTC. This encodes CASSGRWAAGGSYNEQFF.

The genes are TRBV12-5 and TRBJ2-1; 8 nucleotides agree with TRBD2. The CDR3 has 14 amino acids. Germline V lookup: CDR1 LGHNT, CDR2 FRNRAP. V was clipped by 2 bases and J by 9 bases; unmatched bases: 6. The CDR3, as DNA: TGTGCTAGTGGTTTGATCGGACTAGCAACTGAGCAGTTCTTC. Encoded protein: CASGLIGLATEQFF.

The rearrangement uses TRBV5-6 and TRBJ2-3, with D possibly TRBD1 on 6 matching bases. V lost 3 bases to trimming and J lost 2 bases, with 16 bases between them. The CDR3 contains 16 residues. CDR1 and CDR2 (germline): SGHDT, YYEEEE. CDR3 in DNA: TGTGCCAGCAGCTCCTCCTCACAGGGCCTCACAGATACGCAGTATTTT. It encodes CASSSSSQGLTDTQYF.